These 10 T cell receptor beta chains came from one sample sequenced in a study of blood T cell repertoires in COVID-19. Here immunoSEQ multiplex PCR was the method, and the copy in TCRdb shows in-frame clones only, minus some. This table holds 300,000 to 350,000 clones, approximately 85% found once. The sample comprised PBMCs or T cells enriched from blood (not recorded which). The receptor source for this set is a man aged 30-40 years who had recovered from COVID-19.

The gene calls are TRBV5-4 and TRBJ2-1, with D perhaps TRBD1 (5 bases). V was shortened by 2 bases and J by 9 bases, with 12 bases between the two germline ends. CDR1 is SGHNT, CDR2 YYREEE, per germline (reference sequence). This CDR3 spans 13 amino acids. The CDR3 DNA is TGTGCCAGCAGCTTCGACTGGGGCGGTGAGCAGTTCTTC. Translated: CASSFDWGGEQFF.

This chain connects TRBV19 to TRBJ1-1; D gene uncertain. Trimming stripped 6 bases from V and 3 bases from J, with 14 bases between. Germline-derived CDR1 and CDR2 are LNHDA and SQIVND (reference sequence). The length of the CDR3 is 14 residues. The CDR3 DNA is TGTGCCAGTAGATATGTTGAGGGAGACACTGAAGCTTTCTTT. Translated: CASRYVEGDTEAFF.

The chain uses TRBV3-1 (or the pseudogene TRBV3-2) and TRBJ1-5; D gene ambiguous. Between the trimmed V and J ends, which lost 0 bases and 5 bases, there was a span of 8 bases. Germline V gives CDR1 LGHDT, CDR2 YNNKEL (reference sequence). CDR3 length equals 14 residues. The CDR3 protein is CASSQEGAYQPQHF. The CDR3, as DNA: TGTGCCAGCAGCCAAGAGGGCGCCTATCAGCCCCAGCATTTT.

V and J are TRBV24-1 and TRBJ2-3; 11 positions agree with TRBD1. There are 16 residues in the CDR3. Germline assignment: CDR1 KGHDR and CDR2 SFDVKD. The V segment lost 2 bases and the J segment 4 bases; nucleotides outside the gene matches: 4. The CDR3 loop is CATSDWGQGDSDTQYF. CDR3 nucleotides: TGTGCCACCAGTGATTGGGGACAGGGGGATTCAGATACGCAGTATTTT.

This rearrangement joins TRBV6-5 to TRBJ1-4; D gene unclear. CDR3 length: 13 amino acids. The germline V gene has CDR1 MNHEY and CDR2 SVGAGI. V lost 0 bases, J lost 6 bases, and 5 bases lay in between. The CDR3 spells CASSYSSDEKLFF. CDR3 bases: TGTGCCAGCAGTTACTCCAGTGATGAAAAACTGTTTTTT.

CDR3 loop: CASSFWGQGLGLNTEAFF. CDR3 DNA: TGTGCCAGCAGCTTCTGGGGACAGGGTCTAGGGTTGAACACTGAAGCTTTCTTT. The chain has TRBV7-2 and TRBJ1-1; 9 positions match TRBD1. The V segment lost 3 bases and the J segment 0 bases; nucleotides outside the gene matches: 11. From germline, CDR1 is SGHTA and CDR2 FQGNSA. This CDR3 has 18 amino acids.

This clone was seen a single time. The V and J genes are TRBV27 and TRBJ2-1; a possible D gene is TRBD1 (6 bases). V was cut by 8 bases and J by 7 bases, with 15 bases left in between. This CDR3 is 13 amino acids long. Germline lookup yields CDR1 MNHEY and CDR2 SMNVEV (reference sequence). The DNA for the CDR3 is TGTGCCAGCCAAATACAGGGTACGAATGAGCAGTTCTTC. Translated: CASQIQGTNEQFF.

The chain couples TRBV12-3 or TRBV12-4 to TRBJ2-7, with a possible D match to TRBD1 (5 bases). V lost 4 bases to trimming and J lost 4 bases, with 8 bases between them. The CDR3 is 12 amino acids. The CDR3 spells CASSSQGYEQYF. The CDR3 DNA reads TGTGCCAGCAGTTCTCAGGGTTACGAGCAGTACTTC.

The rearrangement joins TRBV19 to TRBJ1-1; D is ambiguous. Germline-derived CDR1 and CDR2 are LNHDA and SQIVND (reference sequence). V was shortened by 1 base and J by 5 bases, with 14 bases between the two germline ends. The CDR3 contains 15 residues. The CDR3 sequence is CASSIGAGRETEAFF. The CDR3 DNA reads as TGTGCCAGTAGTATAGGGGCGGGAAGGGAGACTGAAGCTTTCTTT.

The rearrangement joins TRBV6-5 to TRBJ2-1; 8 nucleotides agree with TRBD2. CDR3 length equals 15 residues. Germline CDR1 MNHEY, CDR2 SVGAGI. The J segment lost 5 bases and the V segment lost 6 bases, leaving 9 bases of the junction unmatched. The CDR3 region has the DNA TGTGCCAGCAGACCAGGTGGTAGCGGGAACAATGAGCAGTTCTTC. It codes for CASRPGGSGNNEQFF.